This is a list of T cell receptor beta chains from one sample in a study of cytomegalovirus exposure and HLA in healthy donors. Some clones are missing from TCRdb's copy, which holds only in-frame ones; the method was immunoSEQ multiplex PCR. The sample shows under 200,000 clones, just under 80% of them seen only once. Material for sequencing was PBMCs. Every receptor here comes from a woman aged 45-59 years in good health and CMV-seropositive. The CDR3 runs from the conserved cysteine through the conserved F or W. A D gene is named only where the DNA matches it firmly. A row's size may be missing; if present it is once, few, many or a size class.

>-|TRBJ2-7|TRBV7-9|-
CASSLDKGQEYF
TGTGCCAGCAGCTTAGACAAGGGGCAGGAGTACTTC
>-|TRBJ2-3|TRBV5-1|once
CASSLNGIDTDTQYF
TGCGCCAGCAGCTTGAACGGTATCGACACAGATACGCAGTATTTT
>-|TRBJ2-1|TRBV6-5|few
CACGIRGGNEQFF
TGTGCCTGCGGGATCCGTGGGGGCAATGAGCAGTTCTTC
>TRBD1|TRBJ2-5|TRBV6-5|-
CASSYKQGAETQYF
TGTGCCAGCAGTTATAAACAGGGGGCAGAGACCCAGTACTTC
>-|TRBJ2-5|TRBV9|-
CASSVATGVAGQQETQYF
TGTGCCAGCAGCGTAGCTACGGGGGTAGCGGGACAGCAAGAGACCCAGTACTTC
>-|TRBJ1-4|TRBV19|-
CASSMGRGNEKLFF
TGTGCCAGTAGTATGGGTAGGGGTAATGAAAAACTGTTTTTT
>TRBD2|TRBJ2-1|TRBV19|few
CASSTGLAGGNEQFF
TGTGCCAGTAGTACCGGACTAGCGGGAGGCAATGAGCAGTTCTTC
>-|TRBJ2-6|TRBV4-3|-
CASSQDYSSGANVLTF
TGCGCCAGCAGCCAAGATTACAGCTCTGGGGCCAACGTCCTGACTTTC
>TRBD2|TRBJ2-3|TRBV29-1|-
CSGLGLAGGPDTQYF
TGCAGCGGCCTTGGACTAGCGGGGGGGCCAGATACGCAGTATTTT
>TRBD1|TRBJ2-5|TRBV4-1|-
CASSQPTDRGGGEQYF
TGCGCCAGCAGCCAACCTACGGACAGGGGAGGAGGGGAGCAGTACTTC
>-|TRBJ2-7|TRBV4-3|-
CASSQEVPGEGAEQYF
TGCGCCAGCAGCCAAGAGGTACCGGGAGAAGGCGCCGAGCAGTACTTC
>TRBD1|TRBJ1-4|TRBV28|few
CASRPTGGSEKLFF
TGTGCCAGCAGGCCCACAGGGGGCTCTGAAAAACTGTTTTTT
>-|TRBJ1-1|TRBV28|once
CASRTDRYTEAFF
TGTGCCAGCAGAACTGACAGATACACTGAAGCTTTCTTT
>-|TRBJ2-1|TRBV11-2|-
CASSLEREVGEQFF
TGTGCCAGCAGCTTAGAAAGGGAGGTTGGTGAGCAGTTCTTC
>TRBD1|TRBJ1-2|TRBV4-3|-
CASSPGQGFYGYTF
TGCGCCAGCAGCCCAGGACAGGGGTTCTATGGCTACACCTTC
>TRBD1|TRBJ1-2|TRBV27|-
CASRRGDRNYGYTF
TGTGCCAGCAGAAGGGGGGACAGGAACTATGGCTACACCTTC
>TRBD2|TRBJ2-1|TRBV19|-
CASSRTSGSLNEQFF
TGTGCCAGTAGCCGGACTAGCGGGAGTCTCAATGAGCAGTTCTTC
>-|TRBJ2-5|TRBV25-1|few
CASSPLLYQETQYF
TGTGCCAGCAGTCCACTACTGTACCAAGAGACCCAGTACTTC
>TRBD1|TRBJ2-3|TRBV4-2|-
CASSHSRQGSTDTQYF
TGTGCCAGCAGCCACTCGCGACAGGGAAGCACAGATACGCAGTATTTT
>TRBD2|TRBJ2-1|TRBV30|-
CAWSVPPGLAGWDSYNEQFF
TGTGCCTGGAGTGTCCCCCCGGGACTAGCGGGTTGGGACTCTTACAATGAGCAGTTCTTC
>TRBD1|TRBJ1-3|TRBV10-3|-
CAISEPGTGAGNTIYF
TGTGCCATCAGTGAGCCCGGGACAGGGGCCGGAAACACCATATATTTT
>TRBD1|TRBJ2-7|TRBV14|-
CASNLDRVGEQYF
TGTGCCAGCAATTTGGACAGGGTTGGCGAGCAGTACTTC
>-|TRBJ2-7|TRBV5-1|-
CASSLGTQTGSYEQYF
TGCGCCAGCAGCTTGGGAACTCAGACAGGCTCCTACGAGCAGTACTTC
>TRBD2|TRBJ2-1|TRBV7-6|-
CASSLASGGAHEQFF
TGTGCCAGCAGCTTAGCTAGCGGGGGGGCCCATGAGCAGTTCTTC
>-|TRBJ2-2|TRBV7-2|once
CASSLRRGAGELFF
TGTGCCAGCAGCTTACGCAGGGGTGCCGGGGAGCTGTTTTTT
>TRBD1|TRBJ1-2|TRBV29-1|-
CSVEGQGGNYGYTF
TGCAGCGTTGAGGGACAGGGGGGAAACTATGGCTACACCTTC
>-|TRBJ2-1|TRBV5-4|few
CASSQQGNEQFF
TGTGCCAGCAGTCAACAGGGCAATGAGCAGTTCTTC
>-|TRBJ1-3|TRBV9|-
CASSVVGGAGNTIYF
TGTGCCAGCAGCGTAGTTGGAGGGGCTGGAAACACCATATATTTT
>TRBD1|TRBJ2-5|TRBV18|-
CASSGTGGETQYF
TGTGCCAGCTCCGGGACAGGGGGCGAGACCCAGTACTTC
>TRBD1|TRBJ2-6|TRBV5-1|few
CASSIDRGSLLSGANGLTF
TGCGCCAGCAGCATCGACAGGGGATCCCTTCTCTCTGGGGCCAACGGCCTGACTTTC
>-|TRBJ1-1|TRBV6-5|-
CASSSLPSGTEAFF
TGTGCCAGCAGTTCCCTCCCTTCGGGCACTGAAGCTTTCTTT
>-|TRBJ1-1|TRBV27|-
CASSLRKAANTEAFF
TGTGCCAGCAGTCTGCGGAAGGCGGCGAACACTGAAGCTTTCTTT
>-|TRBJ2-3|TRBV6-1|once
CASSEAMSGTDTQYF
TGTGCCAGCAGTGAAGCGATGTCAGGTACTGATACGCAGTATTTT
>TRBD2|TRBJ2-3|TRBV28|-
CASRRGGSGIDTQYF
TGTGCCAGCAGAAGGGGCGGGAGTGGGATAGATACGCAGTATTTT
>-|TRBJ2-1|TRBV27|once
CASSPRRGGEQFF
TGTGCCAGCAGTCCCAGGAGGGGCGGTGAGCAGTTCTTC
>-|TRBJ1-5|TRBV6-1|-
CASSKPGEPQHF
TGTGCCAGCAGCAAACCCGGGGAGCCCCAGCATTTT
>TRBD1|TRBJ1-1|TRBV5-6|-
CASSFLSTGPTEAFF
TGTGCCAGCAGCTTCCTCTCGACAGGGCCTACTGAAGCTTTCTTT
>-|TRBJ1-1|TRBV25-1|-
CASSELGEGGTEAFF
TGTGCCAGCAGTGAATTGGGGGAAGGGGGTACTGAAGCTTTCTTT
>-|TRBJ2-7|TRBV5-1|-
CASSQPTGPSYEQYF
TGCGCCAGCAGCCAACCGACAGGACCCTCCTACGAGCAGTACTTC
>TRBD2|TRBJ2-3|TRBV7-2|-
CASSTGLAGGGTDTQYF
TGTGCCAGCAGCACGGGACTAGCGGGGGGCGGCACAGATACGCAGTATTTT
>TRBD1|TRBJ1-5|TRBV19|-
CASSMEGTGVWQPQHF
TGTGCCAGTAGTATGGAGGGCACAGGGGTATGGCAGCCCCAGCATTTT
>-|TRBJ2-1|TRBV21-1|-
CASSTRVHNEQFF
TGTGCCAGCAGCACCAGGGTCCACAATGAGCAGTTCTTC
>TRBD1|TRBJ1-5|TRBV19|few
CASSIPPGTAPGKAQHF
TGTGCCAGTAGTATCCCCCCCGGGACAGCGCCTGGGAAGGCCCAGCATTTT
>-|TRBJ2-3|TRBV29-1|-
CSVGGGGVTDTQYF
TGCAGCGTTGGAGGAGGCGGGGTCACAGATACGCAGTATTTT
>-|TRBJ2-3|TRBV4-2|-
CASSQDLYGSITDTQYF
TGTGCCAGCAGCCAAGATTTATACGGGAGTATCACAGATACGCAGTATTTT
>TRBD1|TRBJ1-2|TRBV5-4|few
CASSRQGNGYTF
TGTGCCAGCAGCCGACAGGGGAATGGCTACACCTTC
>-|TRBJ1-2|TRBV6-1|-
CASREGLNYGYTF
TGTGCCAGCAGGGAGGGCCTAAACTATGGCTACACCTTC
>-|TRBJ2-7|TRBV7-2|-
CASSSRGIGTYEQYF
TGTGCCAGCAGCTCAAGGGGAATCGGCACCTACGAGCAGTACTTC
>TRBD2|TRBJ2-3|TRBV12-5|-
CASRAGGTDTQYF
TGTGCTAGTCGAGCGGGGGGGACAGATACGCAGTATTTT
>TRBD2|TRBJ2-1|TRBV28|-
CASSLFEREGNEQFF
TGTGCCAGCAGTTTATTTGAGCGGGAGGGCAATGAGCAGTTCTTC
>-|TRBJ1-2|TRBV10-3|-
CAISEAGANYGYTF
TGTGCCATCAGTGAGGCGGGAGCTAACTATGGCTACACCTTC
>-|TRBJ1-4|TRBV4-2|-
CASSQDLQWAEKLFF
TGTGCCAGCAGCCAAGATTTACAGTGGGCCGAAAAACTGTTTTTT
>TRBD2|TRBJ2-3|TRBV4-1|-
CASSQDGTSGRSTDTQYF
TGCGCCAGCAGCCAAGATGGGACTAGCGGGCGGAGCACAGATACGCAGTATTTT
>TRBD2|TRBJ2-1|TRBV7-2|-
CASSFLGLANEQFF
TGTGCCAGCAGCTTTCTCGGACTAGCCAATGAGCAGTTCTTC
>-|TRBJ2-1|TRBV11-3|-
CASSPQTGTYSYNEQFF
TGTGCCAGCAGCCCGCAGACAGGTACTTACTCCTACAATGAGCAGTTCTTC
>-|TRBJ2-1|TRBV11-2|-
CASSLGGHGEQFF
TGTGCCAGCAGCTTGGGCGGGCACGGTGAGCAGTTCTTC
>-|TRBJ1-1|TRBV19|-
CASSPGGLYTEAFF
TGTGCCAGTAGTCCCGGGGGTCTGTACACTGAAGCTTTCTTT